Below are 25 T cell receptor beta chains sequenced from a single sample in a study of CD8 T cells in Susac syndrome. The RNA input was about 0.5 to 1 ug, and it was reverse transcribed with random hexamers. MiXCR was run by TCRdb on the immunoSEQ multiplex PCR reads, yielding one entry per CDR3 protein. This repertoire shows over 120,000 distinct CDR3 sequences, 85% to 95% found once; its top ten account for 0.13% to 0.15%. Sequencing used CD4+ T cells from PBMCs. The receptors were gathered from a human donor with Susac syndrome.

The genes are TRBV15 and TRBJ2-7, with D perhaps TRBD1 or TRBD2 (5 bases each). This CDR3 comprises 15 residues. The V gene's germline CDR1 is LNHNV and CDR2 YYDKDF (reference sequence). Trimming pared 1 base from V and 6 bases from J, leaving 16 bases between. CDR3 in amino acids: CATSRGGSARGEQYF. The CDR3 DNA reads as TGTGCCACCAGCAGAGGGGGGTCCGCTCGCGGCGAGCAGTACTTC. Supplemented by reference TRBV15 and TRBJ2-7, the full variable domain reads DAMVIQNPRYQVTQFGKPVTLSCSQTLNHNVMYWYQQKSSQAPKLLFHYYDKDFNNEADTPDNFQSRRPNTSFCFLDIRSPGLGDTAMYLCATSRGGSARGEQYFGPGTRLTVT.

The genes are TRBV29-1 and TRBJ1-3; no clear D. Trimming removed 5 bases at V and 0 bases at J, with 8 bases between. Per the germline V gene, CDR1 is SQVTM and CDR2 is ANQGSEA. This CDR3 comprises 13 residues. For the CDR3, the DNA is TGCAGCGTTATGAGCCTCTCTGGAAACACCATATATTTT. It translates to CSVMSLSGNTIYF.

J is TRBJ1-2 and V is TRBV27, with D tentatively TRBD1 (6 bases). Between the trimmed V and J ends, which lost 5 bases and 4 bases, there was a span of 14 bases. Germline CDR1 MNHEY, CDR2 SMNVEV (reference sequence). The CDR3 extends over 14 amino acids. CDR3 in amino acids: CASSPGRGAYGYTF. The CDR3 region has the DNA TGTGCCAGCAGTCCTGGCAGGGGCGCCTATGGCTACACCTTC.

This clonotype was observed a single time. The CDR3 bases are TGCGCCAGCAGCCTCCTCGGGACCAATGGGGAAAAACTGTTTTTT. This gives the protein CASSLLGTNGEKLFF. V is TRBV5-1 and J is TRBJ1-4; D perhaps matches TRBD1 (5 bases). Between the trimmed V and J ends, which lost 4 bases and 8 bases, there was a span of 18 bases. CDR1 and CDR2 from the germline V gene are SGHRS and YFSETQ. The CDR3 runs 15 residues.

This clonotype was observed a single time. J is TRBJ2-7 and V is TRBV11-2; 9 bases are shared with TRBD1. Germline V gene sequence: CDR1 SGHAT, CDR2 FQNNGV. V shed 1 base, J shed 2 bases, and the junction held 9 bases outside the gene matches. The CDR3 is 17 residues long. The CDR3 region is CASSLGYRGQTPYEQYF. For the CDR3, the DNA is TGTGCCAGCAGCTTAGGTTACAGGGGGCAAACCCCCTACGAGCAGTACTTC.

The V gene is TRBV27, the J gene TRBJ2-3; 12 bases line up with TRBD2. With 8 bases clipped from V and 1 base from J, the junction kept 10 bases outside the gene matches. CDR3 length: 17 residues. Germline V CDR1 and CDR2: MNHEY, SMNVEV (reference sequence). CDR3 nucleotides: TGTGCCAGCCCCGGACTAGCGGGGCGCCTATGCACAGATACGCAGTATTTT. This sequence encodes CASPGLAGRLCTDTQYF.

The chain uses TRBV3-1 and TRBJ2-7; 8 bases map to TRBD1. Germline V gives CDR1 LGHDT, CDR2 YNNKEL (reference sequence). The J segment lost 0 bases and the V segment lost 3 bases, leaving 1 base of the junction unmatched. The CDR3 is 14 residues long. This CDR3 is CASSHTGGSYEQYF. The CDR3 DNA is TGTGCCAGCAGCCATACAGGGGGCTCCTACGAGCAGTACTTC.

The rearrangement uses TRBV7-6 and TRBJ2-2; 11 nucleotides match TRBD2. Trimming at V came to 6 bases and at J to 5 bases, leaving 8 bases not matched to a gene. In germline, CDR1 is SGHVS, CDR2 FNYEAQ. There are 16 residues in the CDR3. The CDR3 spells CASSSILAGATGELFF. The CDR3 DNA reads as TGTGCCAGCAGTTCCATACTAGCGGGAGCGACCGGGGAGCTGTTTTTT.

The chain is built from TRBV29-1 and TRBJ1-4, with D possibly TRBD1 on 5 matching bases. From germline, CDR1 is SQVTM and CDR2 ANQGSEA. V lost 5 bases and J lost 3, with 13 bases in between. The CDR3 is 14 amino acids. Here the CDR3 reads CSVSWGRANEKLFF. CDR3 DNA: TGCAGCGTTTCTTGGGGCAGGGCTAATGAAAAACTGTTTTTT.

The gene calls are TRBV6-6 and TRBJ2-7, with 8 bases matching TRBD2. With V trimmed by 11 bases and J by 3 bases, 15 bases remained unmatched. The length of the CDR3 is 15 residues. Germline CDR1 is MNHNY and CDR2 is SVGAGI (reference sequence). The CDR3 sequence is CAVGDVASGRYEQYF. In nucleotides, the CDR3 is TGTGCCGTCGGTGACGTGGCTAGCGGGCGCTACGAGCAGTACTTC.

The rearrangement uses TRBV7-2 and TRBJ2-1; 10 bases are a match to TRBD2. CDR3 size: 16 residues. CDR1 is SGHTA and CDR2 is FQGNSA in the germline V gene. V was pared by 1 base and J by 8 bases, with 8 bases of the junction left unmatched. CDR3: CASSLGHSGRAYEQFF. In DNA form, the CDR3 reads TGTGCCAGCAGCTTAGGTCACAGCGGGAGGGCCTATGAGCAGTTCTTC.

This sequence joins TRBV20-1 and TRBJ2-7, with TRBD2 identical over 8 bases. This CDR3 region has 14 residues. V lost 1 base to trimming and J lost 2 bases; unmatched junction nucleotides: 4. Germline CDR1 and CDR2: DFQATT and SNEGSKA (reference sequence). The CDR3 sequence is CSARGIAGPYEQYF. Written as DNA, the CDR3 is TGCAGTGCTAGAGGGATAGCGGGACCCTACGAGCAGTACTTC.

A single count supports this clonotype. V is TRBV20-1 and J is TRBJ2-7; the D gene could be TRBD1 or TRBD2 (5 bases each). CDR1 and CDR2 from the germline V gene are DFQATT and SNEGSKA (reference sequence). The CDR3 consists of 12 residues. With 4 bases removed from V and 3 bases from J, the gap between germline ends came to 10 bases. In DNA form, the CDR3 reads TGCAGTGCTACCCGGGACGGCTACGAGCAGTACTTC. It is translated as CSATRDGYEQYF.

J is TRBJ2-5 and V is TRBV20-1, with 8 bases identical to TRBD1. There are 16 residues in the CDR3. Losses at the gene ends were 2 bases for V and 1 base for J; bases not matched to a gene: 9. Germline V gene lookup returns CDR1 DFQATT and CDR2 SNEGSKA (reference sequence). CDR3 nucleotides: TGCAGTGCTAGATCCTGGACAGGGCCGGCCCAAGAGACCCAGTACTTC. Translation: CSARSWTGPAQETQYF.

This chain connects TRBV7-9 to TRBJ2-7; 9 bases fit TRBD2. The V gene's germline CDR1 is SEHNR and CDR2 FQNEAQ (reference sequence). This CDR3 comprises 14 residues. The junction had 4 bases not matched to a gene; V was cut back by 5 bases and J by 2 bases. The DNA of the CDR3 is TGTGCCAGCAGCACTAGCGGGTCTACCTACGAGCAGTACTTC. Protein: CASSTSGSTYEQYF.

The V gene is TRBV7-6, the J gene TRBJ2-3, with TRBD1 matching 8 bases. Germline V gene lookup returns CDR1 SGHVS and CDR2 FNYEAQ. The CDR3 is made up of 16 amino acids. The trim removed 5 bases at V and 7 bases at J, leaving 14 bases unmatched. The CDR3 DNA is TGTGCCAGCAGCGTGGCCGGGACAGGTTTATCGAATACGCAGTATTTT. Translation: CASSVAGTGLSNTQYF.

The V gene is TRBV30, the J gene TRBJ1-1, with D unresolved. Trimming removed 1 base from V and 7 bases from J, with 10 bases in between. There are 12 residues in the CDR3. Germline V gives CDR1 GTSNPN, CDR2 SVGIG (reference sequence). The chain's CDR3 is CAWSARAVEAFF. The DNA of the CDR3 is TGTGCCTGGAGTGCAAGGGCAGTTGAAGCTTTCTTT. Variable domain in full (rest from reference TRBV30 and TRBJ1-1): SQTIHQWPATLVQPVGSPLSLECTVEGTSNPNLYWYRQAAGRGLQLLFYSVGIGQISSEVPQNLSASRPQDRQFILSSKKLLLSDSGFYLCAWSARAVEAFFGQGTRLTVV.

The chain recombines TRBV20-1 with TRBJ1-6; TRBD1 matches 7 bases. This CDR3 contains 14 residues. V shed 2 bases and J 4 bases; nucleotides not matched to a gene: 2. Germline V gene lookup returns CDR1 DFQATT and CDR2 SNEGSKA (reference sequence). The CDR3 is CSARPTGYNSPLHF. Written as DNA, the CDR3 is TGCAGTGCTAGACCGACAGGGTATAATTCACCCCTCCACTTT.

This chain joins TRBV20-1 and TRBJ1-4; D ambiguous. Trimming pared 1 base from V and 8 bases from J, leaving 14 bases between. Per the germline V gene, CDR1 is DFQATT and CDR2 is SNEGSKA (reference sequence). The length of the CDR3 is 14 residues. The CDR3 sequence is CSARGSAYEEKLFF. The CDR3 DNA sequence: TGCAGTGCTAGAGGTAGCGCTTATGAGGAAAAACTGTTTTTT.

This clonotype was counted a few times. This chain links TRBV12-3 or TRBV12-4 with TRBJ1-6; D gene ambiguous. This CDR3 comprises 12 residues. Trimming took 5 bases from V and 13 from J, leaving 12 bases between them. The CDR3 loop is CASSPGPGPLHF. As DNA, the CDR3 is TGTGCCAGCAGTCCGGGCCCCGGTCCCCTCCACTTT.

This chain connects TRBV20-1 to TRBJ2-3; D remains unclear. V was clipped by 5 bases and J by 7 bases, with 10 bases between them. CDR3 length: 11 residues. Germline V CDR1 and CDR2: DFQATT, SNEGSKA (reference sequence). The CDR3: CSAPQVYTQYF. The CDR3 nucleotides are TGCAGTGCTCCGCAAGTTTATACGCAGTATTTT.

V usage is TRBV30 and J usage is TRBJ2-2; no clear D gene. Germline assignment: CDR1 GTSNPN and CDR2 SVGIG (reference sequence). The CDR3 spans 13 residues. V lost 3 bases, J lost 5 bases, and 10 bases lay in between. The CDR3 is CAWRYLGTGELFF. CDR3 in DNA: TGTGCCTGGAGGTACCTCGGGACCGGGGAGCTGTTTTTT.

The chain joins TRBV28 to TRBJ1-1; D unclear. With 3 bases removed from V and 0 bases from J, the gap between germline ends came to 11 bases. The CDR3 has 15 amino acids. Germline V lookup: CDR1 MDHEN, CDR2 SYDVKM. DNA of the CDR3: TGTGCCAGCAGTTTGGACGGCCCGGTGAACACTGAAGCTTTCTTT. This gives the protein CASSLDGPVNTEAFF.

This clonotype was seen a single time. The rearrangement joins TRBV12-3 or TRBV12-4 to TRBJ2-7, with 8 nucleotides matching TRBD1. The CDR3 spans 14 residues. V trimming: 3 bases; J trimming: 5 bases; junction bases outside the gene matches: 6. The CDR3 region is CASSFRQGSDEQYF. The CDR3 nucleotides read TGTGCCAGCAGTTTTCGACAGGGGAGCGACGAGCAGTACTTC.

This rearrangement joins TRBV14 to TRBJ2-1; the match to TRBD2 covers 9 bases. Trimming removed 1 base from V and 8 bases from J; junction bases left unmatched: 18. Germline-derived CDR1 and CDR2 are SGHDN and FVKESK. The CDR3 covers 19 residues. In DNA form, the CDR3 reads TGTGCCAGCAGCCAAGCACACCCGTTTCTAGCGGGATTGGTGGATGAGCAGTTCTTC. Translation: CASSQAHPFLAGLVDEQFF.